This T cell receptor beta chain comes out of a study of somatic mutations in cytotoxic T cells in rheumatoid arthritis. Study information: Each patient's diagnosis was followed right away by a blood draw (around 32 ml EDTA), before any treatment.

Authors' methods: Published virus-specific TCRB sequences were rarely matched by patient CD8+ clones larger than 1%. The method was immunoSEQ multiplex PCR; TCRdb's version includes in-frame clones alone and lacks a portion of them. The V and J calls and clone size are taken from that table; D and trimming were inferred from the DNA. The sample has some 20,000 clones; about four fifths are singletons. The CD4+ and CD8+ fractions came from positive magnetic bead selection and were purity-checked by flow cytometry. Sequences were obtained from CD8+ T cells sorted from blood. The TCR comes from an adult with rheumatoid arthritis.

For the CDR3, the DNA is TGTGCCACCAATCCGAGGGGGCACTATGGCTACACCTTC. Its protein is CATNPRGHYGYTF. J is TRBJ1-2 and V is TRBV19; TRBD1 agrees at 7 bases. V shed 10 bases, J shed 3 bases, and the junction held 8 bases outside the gene matches. This CDR3 region has 13 residues. Germline V gene data show CDR1 as LNHDA and CDR2 as SQIVND (reference sequence).